These T cell receptor beta chains were read from a single sample in a study of blood T cells in healthy people across ages. TCRdb processed the 5' RACE reads anew with MiXCR; each CDR3 protein has one entry. This sample has about 1.4 million distinct CDR3 sequences, with roughly 59% found just once. The sequencing sample was made of blood. The receptors shown here come from a man younger than 30 in good health. Each CDR3 is given with its conserved first and last residue. The order of the fields is D gene, J gene, V gene, clone size, CDR3 DNA, CDR3 protein. A D gene is named only where the DNA matches it firmly. Not every row has a clone size; where given, it reads once, few, many or a size class.

TRBD1 | TRBJ1-1 | TRBV5-1 | . | TGCGCCAGCAGCTTGTGGGCAGGGGGCGTCGGCACTGAAGCTTTCTTT | CASSLWAGGVGTEAFF
. | TRBJ1-1 | TRBV6-1 | . | TGTGCCACTAGACAGCGTTCGAACACTAAAGCTTTCTTT | CATRQRSNTKAFF
TRBD1 | TRBJ1-2 | TRBV5-1 | few | TGCGCCAGCAGCTTGGGACAGGGTGAGAGCTACACCTTC | CASSLGQGESYTF
TRBD1 | TRBJ2-7 | TRBV6-6 | . | TGTGCCAGCACCCCGGCCTGGGACAGGGAGTTCGAGCAGTACTTC | CASTPAWDREFEQYF
. | TRBJ1-4 | TRBV5-5 | . | TGTGCCAGTATAACCGGGGGCACTTTACTGTTTTTT | CASITGGTLLFF
. | TRBJ2-7 | TRBV3-1 | few | TGTGCCAGCAGCCATCCTAGGTTGAACTACGAGCAGTACTTC | CASSHPRLNYEQYF
. | TRBJ2-3 | TRBV29-1 | . | TGCAGCGTTGAATCGGGAAATACGCAGTATTTT | CSVESGNTQYF
TRBD1 | TRBJ1-1 | TRBV27 | few | TGTGCCAGCAGTTTGTGGGGACAGGGTAACACTGAAGCTTTCTTT | CASSLWGQGNTEAFF
. | TRBJ1-1 | TRBV12-3/TRBV12-4 | . | TGTGCCAGCACCCTCCAGGGCCCTGAAGCTTTCTTT | CASTLQGPEAFF
. | TRBJ2-1 | TRBV3-1 | . | TGTGCCAGCAGCCGTGACTATTCCGATGAGCAGTTCTTC | CASSRDYSDEQFF
. | TRBJ2-1 | TRBV7-9 | few | TGTGCCAGCAGCCCTATCTTCCTGGGAGATGAGCAGTTCTTC | CASSPIFLGDEQFF
. | TRBJ2-7 | TRBV6-5 | . | TGTGCCAGCAGTTGGGGTGGGCTTTACGAGCAGTACTTC | CASSWGGLYEQYF
. | TRBJ1-4 | TRBV6-1 | . | TGTGCCAGCAGCGAAAATCCGGGACCAGTTTCAACTAATGAAAAACTGTTTTTT | CASSENPGPVSTNEKLFF
TRBD1 | TRBJ1-2 | TRBV6-5 | . | TGTGCCAGCAGTTGGACAGGGGTGACCTCCTATGGCTACACCTTC | CASSWTGVTSYGYTF
. | TRBJ1-2 | TRBV7-2 | . | TGTGCCAGCAGCTTAGCTTCGGGGGGAGGTTACAACTATGGCTACACCTTC | CASSLASGGGYNYGYTF
. | TRBJ1-1 | TRBV7-8 | . | TGTGCCAGCAGCTTAAGTATGGCCAGCATGAACACTGAAGCTTTCTTT | CASSLSMASMNTEAFF
TRBD2 | TRBJ2-5 | TRBV6-5 | . | TGTGCCAGCAGTTACACTAGCGGGACCCAGTACTTC | CASSYTSGTQYF
TRBD2 | TRBJ2-3 | TRBV12-3/TRBV12-4 | . | TGTGCCAGCAGTCGCCTAGCGGGGTCAGGCACAGATACGCAGTATTTT | CASSRLAGSGTDTQYF